This entry features one T cell receptor (beta chain) sequence. Its specificity is not known. The junction and the germline gene differ at one end; a read error may be behind it. A sample-barcoded 5' primer and a J-beta primer mix were used in a second PCR of roughly 6 to 11 cycles. Using its own MiXCR run on the 5' RACE reads, TCRdb lists one record per CDR3 protein. The repertoire has 920,000 or so distinct CDR3 sequences, more than 40% of them found once; the top ten carry over 15%. This record comes from a study of blood T cells in healthy people across ages. Findings and limits, study-wide: Underestimates were what the diversity estimates from one million T cells were considered to be. Per million T cells, TCR beta diversity dropped about linearly as age rose. CMV status of donors was unknown, possibly confounding expanded clonotype changes.

There were at least 6 micrograms of total RNA extracted from every sample. The CDR3 totals 16 residues. The V gene's germline CDR1 is PRHDT and CDR2 FYEKMQ (reference sequence). The sample consisted of blood. This clonotype was obtained from a woman aged 55-69 years in good health. The chain couples TRBV13 to TRBJ2-3, with 14 bases aligning to TRBD2. CDR3 DNA sequence: TGTGCCAGCAGAGGACTAGCGGGAGGACGGACAGATGCGCAGTATTTT. Protein product: CASRGLAGGRTDAQYF.